One and the same sample provided the 17 T cell receptor beta chains below, sequenced in a study of beta chain features in type 1 diabetes. Study-wide results and limits: In every one of the four CD4+ subsets, TCRB CDR3s were moderately but significantly shorter in Type 1 diabetes patients.

Reverse transcription of all isolated RNA meant that expressed TCRB transcripts were sequenced. Clones were read by immunoSEQ multiplex PCR, and TCRdb kept only the in-frame ones, dropping some. The sample includes 120,000 or so clones, 15% to 20% of them seen just once. Antigens of these TCRs are unknown. The sequenced sample consisted of central memory CD4+ T cells from blood. The source is a man younger than 30 with type 1 diabetes.

Only one count was recorded for this clone. This rearrangement joins TRBV28 to TRBJ1-5, with TRBD1 matching over 9 bases. Germline CDR1 is MDHEN and CDR2 is SYDVKM. After removal of 7 bases from V and 1 base from J, the junction contained 5 bases not matched to a gene. The length of the CDR3 is 15 residues. The chain's CDR3 is CASTHRGLSNQPQHF. CDR3 coding DNA: TGTGCCAGCACCCACAGGGGGCTCAGCAATCAGCCCCAGCATTTT.

The chain has TRBV30 and TRBJ1-2; a possible D gene is TRBD1 (5 bases). Germline V gives CDR1 GTSNPN, CDR2 SVGIG (reference sequence). CDR3 size: 17 residues. Trimming cost V 1 base and J 7 bases, with 25 bases left between them. The CDR3 bases are TGTGCCTGGAGTGCTTCGCCGGGACGTCCAGCAGGCTTTGGCTACACCTTC. This codes for CAWSASPGRPAGFGYTF.

This rearrangement joins TRBV4-2 to TRBJ2-3; tentatively, D is TRBD1 (5 bases). CDR1 LGHNA and CDR2 YNFKEQ come from the germline V gene. There are 14 residues in the CDR3. Deletions cut 5 bases from V and 5 bases from J, with 14 bases between. The CDR3, as DNA: TGTGCCAGCAGCTCACCTCCAGGGAAAGATACGCAGTATTTT. Protein: CASSSPPGKDTQYF.

The chain joins TRBV11-2 to TRBJ1-1; no clear D gene. CDR3 length: 14 amino acids. Germline lookup yields CDR1 SGHAT and CDR2 FQNNGV. Deletions cut 1 base from V and 2 bases from J, with 8 bases between. The CDR3 nucleotides read TGTGCCAGCAGCTTAGCAGGCGGAAACACTGAAGCTTTCTTT. It translates to CASSLAGGNTEAFF.

This clone occurred many times. The chain joins TRBV7-2 to TRBJ2-5; no firm D call. Germline V gene sequence: CDR1 SGHTA, CDR2 FQGNSA. Trimming left V 10 bases short and J 0 bases short, with 12 bases between. The CDR3 extends over 13 amino acids. CDR3 loop: CATREGNQETQYF. Written as DNA, the CDR3 is TGTGCCACCAGAGAAGGAAACCAAGAGACCCAGTACTTC. The full variable domain, its missing parts supplied by reference TRBV7-2 and TRBJ2-5, is GAGVSQSPSNKVTEKGKDVELRCDPISGHTALYWYRQSLGQGLEFLIYFQGNSAPDKSGLPSDRFSAERTGGSVSTLTIQRTQQEDSAVYLCATREGNQETQYFGPGTRLLVL.

A few counts support this clone. The chain carries TRBV9 and TRBJ1-4; 9 nucleotides agree with TRBD1. Per germline, CDR1 SGDLS and CDR2 YYNGEE. J was trimmed by 4 bases and V by 4 bases; bases with no gene match: 5. This CDR3 spans 15 amino acids. The CDR3 is CASSLTGGGNEKLFF. For the CDR3, the DNA is TGTGCCAGCAGCCTTACAGGGGGCGGTAATGAAAAACTGTTTTTT.

The rearrangement joins TRBV28 to TRBJ2-4; TRBD2 agrees at 12 bases. Germline CDR1 and CDR2: MDHEN and SYDVKM. This CDR3 is built from 14 residues. With 5 bases clipped from V and 8 bases from J, the junction kept 4 bases outside the gene matches. The CDR3 sequence is CASSRLAGEDIQYF. The CDR3 DNA reads TGTGCCAGCAGTCGACTAGCGGGGGAGGACATTCAGTACTTC.

This chain uses TRBV4-2 with TRBJ2-7, with D possibly called TRBD1 or TRBD2 (5 bases each). Germline V gene lookup returns CDR1 LGHNA and CDR2 YNFKEQ. The CDR3 loop spans 16 amino acids. The germline V and J ends were trimmed by 0 bases and 1 base, with 13 bases remaining between them. The chain's CDR3 is CASSQDKGRGSYEQYF. The CDR3 region has the DNA TGTGCCAGCAGCCAAGATAAGGGGCGAGGGTCCTACGAGCAGTACTTC.

V and J are TRBV23-1 and TRBJ2-1, with 9 bases that match TRBD2. TRBV23-1 is identified as an open reading frame with a role that is uncertain. With 2 bases clipped from V and 9 bases from J, the junction kept 11 bases outside the gene matches. This CDR3 region has 16 residues. CDR3 sequence reads: CASSQVVAGGPCEQFF. The CDR3 DNA is TGCGCCAGCAGTCAAGTTGTGGCGGGAGGGCCTTGTGAGCAGTTCTTC.

At least ten counts were recorded for this clone. The genes are TRBV18 and TRBJ2-7; 10 nucleotides agree with TRBD1. After removal of 3 bases from V and 5 bases from J, the junction contained 4 bases not matched to a gene. The V gene's germline CDR1 is KGHSH and CDR2 LQKENI. The CDR3 spans 14 residues. CDR3 sequence (DNA): TGTGCCAGCTCACCGAGACAGGGGGCCAACGAGCAGTACTTC. This sequence encodes CASSPRQGANEQYF.

In regard to this clone: A read error likely explains this, since a far larger clone differs by one base. V and J are TRBV29-1 and TRBJ1-2, with 7 bases that match TRBD1. CDR1 and CDR2 from the germline V gene are SQVTM and ANQGSEA. This CDR3 is 14 amino acids long. This chain's CDR3 is CCVEAWQGEDGYTF. The CDR3 DNA is TGCTGCGTTGAAGCCTGGCAGGGGGAGGATGGCTACACCTTC.

This clone has a handful of counts. This chain uses TRBV10-3 with TRBJ2-1; 13 nucleotides agree with TRBD2. This CDR3 has 14 amino acids. Germline loops: CDR1 ENHRY, CDR2 SYGVKD. Unmatched junction bases numbered 3, after V lost 0 bases and J lost 13 bases. CDR3 sequence reads: CAISESGTSGKQFF. DNA of the CDR3: TGTGCCATCAGTGAGTCGGGGACTAGCGGGAAACAGTTCTTC.

In this sample, this clone turned up a few times. The chain has TRBV29-1 and TRBJ2-1; a weak D match, TRBD2 (6 bases). The CDR3 length is 14 residues. The germline V gene encodes CDR1 SQVTM and CDR2 ANQGSEA. Trimming stripped 3 bases from V and 7 bases from J, with 16 bases between. CDR3 DNA: TGCAGCGTTGATCGGGGGAGGTGGGGAAATGAGCAGTTCTTC. This translates into CSVDRGRWGNEQFF.

V gene TRBV7-9 combines with J gene TRBJ1-2, with D perhaps TRBD1 (6 bases). CDR3 length: 15 amino acids. Between the trimmed V and J ends, which lost 0 bases and 2 bases, there was a span of 10 bases. Germline values: CDR1 SEHNR, CDR2 FQNEAQ (reference sequence). CDR3 sequence (DNA): TGTGCCAGCAGCTTAGCTCGGGACAAAAACTATGGCTACACCTTC. This translates into CASSLARDKNYGYTF.

The genes are TRBV18 and TRBJ1-4; no definite D call. The length of the CDR3 is 14 residues. Germline assignment: CDR1 KGHSH and CDR2 LQKENI. Deletions cut 0 bases from V and 8 bases from J, with 10 bases between. The CDR3, as DNA: TGTGCCAGCTCACCACCTCAATTCTTGGAAAAACTGTTTTTT. Protein sequence: CASSPPQFLEKLFF.

This clone was counted between two and nine times. This rearrangement joins TRBV14 to TRBJ1-2; no definite D call. The ends were cut back, 0 bases at V and 7 bases at J, with 9 bases in the middle. There are 13 residues in the CDR3. Germline values: CDR1 SGHDN, CDR2 FVKESK. The CDR3 nucleotides are TGTGCCAGCAGCCAAGATCAAGTTTTTGGCTACACCTTC. Its protein product is CASSQDQVFGYTF.

This clone was seen more than once but under ten times. The gene calls are TRBV29-1 and TRBJ2-4; a possible D gene is TRBD2 (6 bases). Trimming removed 6 bases from V and 2 bases from J, with 17 bases in between. From germline, CDR1 is SQVTM and CDR2 ANQGSEA. The CDR3 extends over 15 amino acids. CDR3: CSVFGAGLTKNIQYF. The CDR3, as DNA: TGCAGCGTCTTTGGGGCGGGACTTACCAAAAACATTCAGTACTTC.